This TCR beta chain was documented in a study of cytomegalovirus exposure and HLA in healthy donors (dated by TCRdb to the late 2010s). Notes on the research overall: An earlier analysis of 587 of the donors reported 250 to 300 Gb of sequence data and around 120 million unique TCR beta sequences from about 200 million T cells. The study used immunosequencing to profile the T cell repertoires of approximately 650 subjects and linked those repertoires to cytomegalovirus serostatus. Roughly five DR-DQ haplotypes were handled as single units for association and clustering, since linkage in the cohort was strong. A later analysis re-examined previously published TCR beta repertoires from roughly 650 donors and added high-resolution HLA genotyping to investigate patterns of TCR occurrence. On average, 235,054 unique TCR beta nucleotide sequences were sequenced per donor among a few hundred genotyped donors of the cohort, with roughly 18% of those sequences being non-productive. HLA typing included class I and class II loci at four-digit resolution. A separate validation cohort of about 110 different subjects was used in addition to the 666-subject first cohort. Approximately 300 gigabases of sequencing data and approximately 93 million unique TCR sequences were included in an early release covering around 650 HLA-typed donors. An earlier analysis of some 600 of the donors applied high-throughput TCR beta sequencing to assess whether each TCR beta V gene segment acted as functional or pseudogenic. The study aimed to test whether signatures of past pathogen exposure could be identified by cataloging public T cell receptors. The number of typed donors differed by locus: about 620-640 for A, B, C, DRB1 and DQB1; some 500 for DQA1; roughly 600 for DPA1; and roughly 450 for DPB1. Alongside the repertoire data, information on donor age, sex, ethnicity and CMV serostatus was compiled. The genetic ancestry cluster associated with self-reported Caucasian donors included 81% of the roughly 400 genotyped donors. A later genetic analysis took genome-wide SNP genotypes for about 55% of the roughly 700 donors and used that subset as a discovery cohort. Rather than using new phenotypic data, the later analysis identified candidate immune exposures from TCR beta sequences and from how often those sequences occurred across donors. To predict cytomegalovirus infection status, the study combined high-throughput TCR immunosequencing, statistical association of individual TCRs with disease status, and machine learning. Every discovery cohort repertoire had been produced on one sequencing platform. Study-wide findings and limitations: According to a later genetic analysis, donors in an Asian-associated ancestry cluster had fewer N-insertions in productive TCRs than the roughly 670-donor mean. In an earlier analysis of some 640 of the donors, most TCR beta V segments were observed in productive rearrangements about 87% or about 30% of the time, broadly matching IMGT annotations. Cytomegalovirus status was reported to be diagnosed by the classifier with high specificity and sensitivity in both the original and validation cohorts. The authors suggested that the approach could potentially be extended to other disease states and immunological phenotypes. The earlier analysis of 450 to 700 of the donors excluded 15 to 20 rarely observed V segments, including chromosome 9 orphons, because counts were too low. In a later analysis, TCR association rates were found to vary across HLA loci, with the most associated TCRs seen for DRB1 alleles and the fewest for HLA-C alleles. A cluster of highly shared sequence variants was judged likely to represent a technical artifact of the sequencing pipeline. Some IMGT-functional V segments, including TRBV6-2 and TRBV6-3, could not be distinguished by the 87-base-pair reads and were therefore excluded. In vitro tests confirmed that three of the cytomegalovirus-associated TCR beta chains recognize cytomegalovirus antigens. The presence/absence analyses assumed that sequencing depth was roughly uniform across donors, and that assumption may not be true. Linkage disequilibrium might explain the correlated functional status among segregating V segments, but an unknown experimental factor could not be ruled out. Only TCR beta chains were sequenced in this cohort, and the absence of alpha or paired-chain data limited detectable features. For the cohort, immune exposure information was limited to CMV serostatus. HLA typing was unavailable for some donors at each locus, so association tests used only the typed subset. Several of the top co-occurrence clusters appeared to be linked to parvovirus B19, influenza, CMV and Epstein-Barr virus, according to a later analysis. Strong co-occurrence of HLA alleles, especially DR and DQ, made assigning TCR associations to individual alleles difficult. In a later genetic analysis, a missense DCLRE1C variant was associated with V-gene and J-gene trimming of TCR beta chains, and the association was replicated in an independent cohort. While some public TCRs were present in many individuals, most TCR sequences turned up only very rarely across donors. In a later analysis, HLA-associated TCR beta chains showed more clonal expansion and lower generation probabilities than non-associated chains that were equally common. In a later analysis, most CMV-associated TCR beta chains were found to appear HLA-restricted, with HLA associations seemingly driven largely by CMV exposure. A later analysis associated about 18,000 TCR beta sequences with specific HLA alleles at a false discovery rate of 0.05. A further reported finding was that TCR beta sequences accurately predicted the HLA-A and HLA-B alleles for most subjects in the first cohort. A total of 164 TCR beta chains were listed by the study as associated with cytomegalovirus.

Preparation of the library involved the immunoSEQ multiplex PCR assay. A mixture of 60 forward primers for TCR Vbeta segments and 13 reverse primers for TCR Jbeta segments was used in the multiplex PCR. Amplification of the CDR3 region of rearranged TCR beta genes was performed with a multiplex PCR assay on genomic DNA. On the Illumina HiSeq System, the amplified TCR beta libraries were sequenced as 87-base-pair reads. On the study's bioinformatics: A later analysis tallied roughly 78 million unique TCR beta chains across the 600 to 700 repertoires, and some 10 million of those chains were shared by two or more donors. Raw reads were error-corrected and collapsed into unique sequences with a nearest-neighbor algorithm that merged closely related sequences to remove PCR and sequencing errors. CDR3 sequences were aligned to IMGT reference sequences to assign V, D and J gene segments. For a sequence to be retained, at least a six-nucleotide match to both a V gene segment and a J gene segment was required. Rearrangements were called productive when the CDR3 lacked stop codons and stayed in frame with V and J; all others were non-productive. Following IMGT convention, CDR3 was defined as the stretch from the second conserved V-encoded cysteine to the conserved J-encoded phenylalanine. The earlier analysis of some 540 of the donors excluded any sequence lacking an unambiguous match to a single V gene segment. In an earlier analysis of about 590 of the donors, a V segment was called functional when productive rearrangements were above 56.7%, and segregating when the standard deviation between donors exceeded 5%. A statistical classification framework was built for diagnosing cytomegalovirus status from the catalog of TCR beta chain sequences. V and J gene assignment, in a later analysis, came from comparing TCR nucleotide sequences with IMGT/GENE-DB human TR gene sequences. Using the TCRdist pipeline, a later analysis assigned CDR3 sequences along with most-parsimonious VDJ recombination scenarios. In a later analysis, each TCR beta chain was defined by its CDR3 amino acid sequence together with its V-gene family, and reads without a unique V-gene family were excluded. In a later analysis, 550 to 650 highly shared, low-generation-probability nucleotide sequences were removed to address suspected cross-contamination and a sequencing artifact. A later analysis calculated a clonal expansion index for each public chain from normalized within-repertoire ranks of inferred template counts. A later analysis computed generation probabilities with a VDJ recombination model fitted to out-of-frame rearrangements, and checked the results against IGoR. Hypergeometric tests were used in a later analysis to score TCR-TCR, TCR-HLA and TCR-CMV co-occurrence, with a repertoire-size bias correction applied to the TCR pairs. A later analysis estimated false discovery rates by permuting HLA or CMV assignments 20 times. In a later analysis, co-occurring TCRs were grouped with DBSCAN, and TCRdist sequence similarity was added when clustering was performed within HLA-allele-positive subsets. For co-occurrence clustering, repertoires with fewer than 30,000 or more than 120,000 public chains were excluded, along with several repertoires with anomalous nucleotide sharing. The table comes from immuneACCESS by way of TCRdb, which keeps in-frame sequences with V and J called. Part of the clones is missing from these tables; in studies checked, under half for an unresolved V gene and the rest for unknown reasons. Clone size and the V and J calls come from that table; the DNA yielded D and trimming. The sample yields roughly 200,000 clones; around 80% were counted once. 3.5% to 5% of the sample comes from the top ten.

The cohort consisted of approximately 690 healthy bone marrow donors. At the time of sampling, all cohort members were nominally healthy, though unrecorded immune exposures were likely present. The donor tested CMV seropositive and was one of the 289 seropositive cohort members. Each donor provided a peripheral blood sample, and peripheral blood mononuclear cells were used for TCR beta sequencing. The Qiagen DNeasy Blood Extraction Kit was used to extract genomic DNA from the blood cell samples. CDR1 and CDR2 (SGHRS, YFSETQ) derive from the germline V gene. Trimming at the junction amounts to 0 bases on V and 2 bases on J, and the germline ends lie 8 bases apart. The CDR3 starts with the cysteine, ends with the phenylalanine, and has 14 residues. Solely the CDR3 DNA is kept, with 42 bases framed from the first base. This clone was observed once. No cognate antigen has been identified for it. No base quality values were provided; no much bigger clone lies one nucleotide off.

The source of this sequence is a woman aged 25 to 39 in good health and CMV-seropositive. Sequenced input: PBMCs. The sequence links TRBV5-1 to TRBJ2-5; the D segment cannot be called with confidence. In nucleotide form, the sequence is TGCGCCAGCAGCTTGGAGGCAGGACAAGAGACCCAGTACTTC. Its coded protein is CASSLEAGQETQYF.